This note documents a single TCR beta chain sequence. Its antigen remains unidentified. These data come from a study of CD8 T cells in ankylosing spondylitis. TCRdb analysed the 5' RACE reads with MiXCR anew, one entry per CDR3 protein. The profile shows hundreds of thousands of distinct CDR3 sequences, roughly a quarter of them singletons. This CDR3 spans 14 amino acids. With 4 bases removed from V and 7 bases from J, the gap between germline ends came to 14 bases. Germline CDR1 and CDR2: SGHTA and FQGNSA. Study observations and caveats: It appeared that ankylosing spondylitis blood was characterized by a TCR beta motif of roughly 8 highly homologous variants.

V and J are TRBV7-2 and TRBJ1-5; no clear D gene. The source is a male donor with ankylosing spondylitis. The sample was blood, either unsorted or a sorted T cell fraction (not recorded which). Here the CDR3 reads CASSSQVIGQPQHF. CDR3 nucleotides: TGTGCCAGCAGCTCTCAGGTTATCGGACAGCCCCAGCATTTT.